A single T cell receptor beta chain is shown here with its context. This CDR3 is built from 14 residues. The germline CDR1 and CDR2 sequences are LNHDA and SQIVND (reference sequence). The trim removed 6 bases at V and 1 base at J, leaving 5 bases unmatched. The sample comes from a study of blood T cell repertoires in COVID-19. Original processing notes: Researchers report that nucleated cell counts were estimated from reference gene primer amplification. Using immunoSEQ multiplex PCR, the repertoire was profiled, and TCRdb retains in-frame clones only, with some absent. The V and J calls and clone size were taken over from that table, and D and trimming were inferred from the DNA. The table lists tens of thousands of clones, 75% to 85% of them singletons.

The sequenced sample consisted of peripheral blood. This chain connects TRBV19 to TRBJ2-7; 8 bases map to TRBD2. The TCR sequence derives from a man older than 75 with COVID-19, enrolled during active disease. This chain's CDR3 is CASRFREGSYEQYF. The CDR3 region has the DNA TGTGCCAGTAGATTCCGGGAGGGGTCCTACGAGCAGTACTTC. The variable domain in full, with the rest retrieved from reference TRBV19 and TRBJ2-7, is DGGITQSPKYLFRKEGQNVTLSCEQNLNHDAMYWYRQDPGQGLRLIYYSQIVNDFQKGDIAEGYSVSREKKESFPLTVTSAQKNPTAFYLCASRFREGSYEQYFGPGTRLTVT.